Listed below are T cell receptor beta chains from one sample, sequenced in a study of cytomegalovirus exposure and HLA in healthy donors. This table comes from immunoSEQ multiplex PCR, and its TCRdb copy is limited to in-frame clones, with some not included. The repertoire holds about 60,000 clones, more than 70% seen once, with roughly 5.6% in the top ten. Sequencing was performed on PBMCs. Receptors originate from a male donor in good health and CMV-seronegative. CDR3s include the opening cysteine and the closing phenylalanine or tryptophan. A D gene is named only where the DNA matches it firmly. Size is stated for part of the rows, as once, few or many counts, or as a class when the clone is expanded.

V gene	J gene	clone size	D gene	CDR3 protein	CDR3 DNA
TRBV18	TRBJ1-6	few	-	CASSPGFSGDSPLHF	TGTGCCAGCTCACCGGGGTTTTCGGGGGATTCACCCCTCCACTTT
TRBV7-2	TRBJ2-5	-	TRBD2	CASSLKALADGETQYF	TGTGCCAGCAGCTTAAAAGCACTAGCGGATGGAGAGACCCAGTACTTC
TRBV6-6	TRBJ1-4	-	-	CASSSPGGGAEKLFF	TGTGCCAGCAGCTCCCCGGGAGGGGGAGCTGAAAAACTGTTTTTT
TRBV2	TRBJ2-7	-	-	CASYREMYEQYF	TGTGCCAGCTACAGGGAGATGTACGAGCAGTACTTC
TRBV5-6	TRBJ1-6	-	-	CASSFSLAVLPLHF	TGTGCCAGCAGCTTCAGTTTAGCCGTCCTCCCCCTCCACTTT
TRBV7-2	TRBJ2-7	-	TRBD2	CASSLLRGGAQEQYF	TGTGCCAGCAGCTTATTGCGGGGGGGCGCTCAAGAGCAGTACTTC
TRBV18	TRBJ2-4	few	-	CASSPLWGDGNIQYF	TGTGCCAGCTCACCACTCTGGGGGGACGGAAACATTCAGTACTTC
TRBV6-1	TRBJ2-3	-	-	CASSDSGITQYF	TGTGCCAGCAGCGACTCGGGAATCACGCAGTATTTT
TRBV9	TRBJ1-1	-	TRBD1	CASSVDGQGEAFF	TGTGCCAGCAGCGTGGACGGACAGGGGGAAGCTTTCTTT
TRBV6-4	TRBJ1-3	-	TRBD1	CASRWTGLIGNTIYF	TGTGCCAGCAGGTGGACAGGGTTGATTGGAAACACCATATATTTT
TRBV14	TRBJ2-7	few	-	CASSPSPQGRYEQYF	TGTGCCAGCAGCCCCTCGCCCCAGGGGCGCTACGAGCAGTACTTC
TRBV29-1	TRBJ1-2	once	TRBD1	CSVAIDRGLSNYGYTF	TGCAGCGTCGCCATCGACAGGGGGCTCTCTAACTATGGCTACACCTTC
TRBV29-1	TRBJ1-2	-	-	CSVLGGDYGYTF	TGCAGCGTTTTAGGGGGAGACTATGGCTACACCTTC